The rows below give T cell receptor beta chains drawn from one sample of a study of T cell repertoires in cytomegalovirus infection. One entry per CDR3 protein results from TCRdb running MiXCR on the reads. The sample yields about 830,000 distinct CDR3 sequences, about 33% seen once. No antigen is known for these receptors. The source was cultured CD8+ T cells from PBMCs, collected from culture after CMV antigen stimulation. These receptor sequences come from a human donor in good health (CMV status not recorded). Some clones in this sample may be carry-over from other donors' samples. The CDR3 runs from the conserved cysteine through the conserved F or W. Each record gives: J gene, clone size, D gene, V gene, CDR3 protein, CDR3 DNA. The D gene is left open where the match is weak. Some rows have no size entry. The others give once, few or many, or a class for an expanded clone.

>TRBJ1-2|few|TRBD1|TRBV4-1
CASSQVDRGTDGYTF
TGTGCCAGCAGCCAAGTTGACAGGGGGACAGATGGCTACACCTTC
>TRBJ1-2|NA|NA|TRBV27
CASSFSGSGYTF
TGTGCCAGCAGTTTCTCAGGGAGCGGCTACACCTTC
>TRBJ2-5|NA|TRBD2|TRBV4-3
CASSQGLAGEEETQYF
TGCGCCAGCAGCCAAGGCCTAGCGGGGGAAGAGGAGACCCAGTACTTC
>TRBJ2-6|few|NA|TRBV5-3
CASSFRQGLSGANVLTF
TGTGCCAGCAGCTTTAGACAGGGACTGTCTGGGGCCAACGTCCTGACTTTC
>TRBJ2-5|few|TRBD2|TRBV7-6
CASSLRLAGEETQYF
TGTGCCAGCAGCTTAAGGCTAGCGGGGGAAGAGACCCAGTACTTC
>TRBJ2-7|NA|NA|TRBV6-1
CASSEGQDYEQYF
TGTGCCAGCAGTGAGGGGCAGGACTACGAGCAGTACTTC
>TRBJ2-1|NA|TRBD1|TRBV4-1
CASSQPGQGNEQFF
TGCGCCAGCAGCCAACCTGGACAGGGGAATGAGCAGTTCTTC
>TRBJ1-3|few|NA|TRBV5-1
CASGLTSASGNTIYF
TGCGCCAGCGGTCTGACTAGCGCTTCTGGAAACACCATATATTTT
>TRBJ2-5|NA|NA|TRBV6-8
CASSKTGFGETQYF
TGTGCCAGCAGTAAAACAGGGTTCGGAGAGACCCAGTACTTC
>TRBJ1-1|many|NA|TRBV12-3/TRBV12-4
CASSFGTYNMNTEAFF
TGTGCCAGCAGTTTCGGGACATACAACATGAACACTGAAGCTTTCTTT
>TRBJ2-3|few|TRBD2|TRBV10-3
CAISESIAGGSTDTQYF
TGTGCCATCAGTGAGTCGATCGCGGGGGGGAGCACAGATACGCAGTATTTT
>TRBJ1-2|NA|NA|TRBV7-9
CASSQGPGPNGYTF
TGTGCCAGCAGCCAAGGGCCAGGCCCGAATGGCTACACCTTC
>TRBJ2-1|few|NA|TRBV7-2
CASSLGGGGVMEFF
TGTGCCAGCAGCTTGGGGGGGGGCGGGGTCATGGAGTTCTTC
>TRBJ2-3|few|NA|TRBV4-1
CASSQDTGPGADTQYF
TGCGCCAGCAGCCAGGATACAGGGCCCGGGGCAGATACGCAGTATTTT
>TRBJ1-1|few|TRBD1|TRBV12-3/TRBV12-4
CASSLWTGPNTEAFF
TGTGCCAGCAGTTTATGGACAGGACCGAACACTGAAGCTTTCTTT
>TRBJ2-2|NA|NA|TRBV7-6
CASPGQGNTGELFF
TGTGCCAGCCCTGGGCAGGGGAACACCGGGGAGCTGTTTTTT
>TRBJ1-3|many|NA|TRBV7-2
CASSLGGLSSGNTIYF
TGTGCCAGCAGCTTAGGGGGTTTGAGCTCTGGAAACACCATATATTTT
>TRBJ2-5|NA|TRBD1|TRBV12-3/TRBV12-4
CASSFQDRVNQYF
TGTGCCAGCAGTTTCCAGGACAGGGTAAACCAGTACTTC
>TRBJ2-5|NA|NA|TRBV9
CTSSPRGTGETQYF
TGTACCAGCAGCCCACGCGGGACGGGGGAGACCCAGTACTTC
>TRBJ2-3|NA|TRBD1|TRBV2
CASYPGGPDTQYF
TGTGCCAGCTATCCAGGGGGCCCAGATACGCAGTATTTT
>TRBJ2-1|few|NA|TRBV5-4
CASSLGGAVDEQFF
TGTGCCAGCAGCTTGGGGGGGGCGGTCGATGAGCAGTTCTTC
>TRBJ2-3|few|TRBD1|TRBV5-5
CASSLSRTGGTDTQYF
TGTGCCAGCAGCTTAAGTAGGACAGGGGGGACAGATACGCAGTATTTT
>TRBJ2-1|NA|TRBD1|TRBV5-6
CASSATPGQYNEQFF
TGTGCCAGCAGCGCAACGCCGGGACAGTACAATGAGCAGTTCTTC
>TRBJ2-5|once|TRBD1|TRBV5-4
CASSLIFRGREEETQYF
TGTGCCAGCAGCTTAATTTTCAGGGGGCGTGAGGAAGAGACCCAGTACTTC
>TRBJ2-6|few|NA|TRBV7-8
CASSLKGVGSGANVLTF
TGTGCCAGCAGTCTTAAGGGGGTTGGCTCTGGGGCCAACGTCCTGACTTTC
>TRBJ1-4|few|NA|TRBV12-5
CASGLPQTGRGDEKLFF
TGTGCTAGTGGTTTGCCTCAGACAGGCCGAGGGGATGAAAAACTGTTTTTT
>TRBJ2-5|few|NA|TRBV4-2
CASSQGEETQYF
TGTGCCAGCAGCCAAGGGGAAGAGACCCAGTACTTC
>TRBJ2-7|many|NA|TRBV7-2
CASSLHPDYEQYF
TGTGCCAGCAGCTTACACCCTGACTACGAGCAGTACTTC
>TRBJ1-6|many|TRBD1|TRBV27
CASSWTGGNSPLHF
TGTGCCAGCAGTTGGACAGGGGGCAATTCACCCCTCCACTTT
>TRBJ1-1|NA|TRBD1|TRBV9
CASGGQEAFF
TGTGCCAGCGGGGGACAGGAAGCTTTCTTT
>TRBJ2-5|NA|TRBD2|TRBV15
CATSPVAGPQETQYF
TGTGCCACCAGCCCGGTAGCGGGTCCTCAAGAGACCCAGTACTTC
>TRBJ1-5|NA|TRBD1|TRBV28
CASRYRGRNQPQHF
TGTGCCAGCAGGTACAGGGGGAGGAATCAGCCCCAGCATTTT
>TRBJ2-1|NA|NA|TRBV9
CASSVAGTEYNEQFF
TGTGCCAGCAGCGTAGCGGGGACTGAATACAATGAGCAGTTCTTC